The rows below give T cell receptor beta chains drawn from one sample of a study of T-cell reconstitution after alpha-beta-depleted transplantation in children. Each CDR3 protein gets one entry after TCRdb re-called the PCR reads with MiXCR. In the table there are 420,000 or so distinct CDR3 sequences, approximately 10% of which are singletons. The input for sequencing was PBMCs from the stem cell graft donor, taken from the stem cell graft. The receptors originated from a human donor who donated a stem cell graft to a child with acute myeloid leukemia. CDR3s include the opening cysteine and the closing phenylalanine or tryptophan. The D gene is left open where the match is weak. Some rows have no size entry. The others give once, few or many, or a class for an expanded clone.

j_call	cdr3_length	v_call	clone_size	d_call	cdr3_nt	cdr3_aa
TRBJ2-1	13	TRBV20-1	many	TRBD1	TGCAGTGCTAGACCGGGACAGGGGGCCACCAATTACTTC	CSARPGQGATNYF
TRBJ2-1	13	TRBV29-1	.	.	TGCAGCGTCGCGACTCGTTCCTACAATGAGCAGTTCTTC	CSVATRSYNEQFF
TRBJ1-5	14	TRBV4-1	many	.	TGCGCCAGCAGCCAAGATCAAGGGACTCAGCCCCAGCATTTT	CASSQDQGTQPQHF
TRBJ1-3	13	TRBV11-2	.	.	TGTGCCAGCAGCCCGGACTCTGGAAACACCATATATTTT	CASSPDSGNTIYF
TRBJ2-5	12	TRBV3-1	few	.	TGTGCCAGCAGTCCAAGGAGGGAGACCCAGTACTTC	CASSPRRETQYF
TRBJ2-7	14	TRBV2	.	.	TGTGCCAGCAACTTCCGCAGGGCCAGGGACGAGCAGTACTTC	CASNFRRARDEQYF
TRBJ2-2	14	TRBV6-1	few	.	TGTGCCAGCAGTCCCGCAGGGGCCCCCGGGGAGCTGTTTTTT	CASSPAGAPGELFF
TRBJ2-1	12	TRBV20-1	many	.	TGCAGTGCTGACGAGTTGAACAATGAGCAGTTCTTC	CSADELNNEQFF
TRBJ2-2	15	TRBV20-1	.	TRBD1	TGCAGTGCTAGCCGGGACAGGGGGTTCACCGGGGAGCTGTTTTTT	CSASRDRGFTGELFF
TRBJ1-2	10	TRBV6-6	few	.	TGTGCCAGCAGGGGACCGTCTCCCACCTTC	CASRGPSPTF
TRBJ2-4	17	TRBV20-1	.	.	TGCTGTGCTAGGGCCCAAAGGGCCTCAGGACTCAAAAACATTCAGTACTTC	CCARAQRASGLKNIQYF
TRBJ1-6	14	TRBV3-1	.	TRBD1	TGTGCCAGCAGCCACAGGGGGCCGGATTTACCCCTCCACTTT	CASSHRGPDLPLHF
TRBJ2-1	19	TRBV3-1	few	TRBD1	TGTGCCAGCTGCACTCTCCTAGGGACAGGGTCGAGCTCCTACAATGAGCAGTTCTTC	CASCTLLGTGSSSYNEQFF
TRBJ2-7	11	TRBV6-5	few	.	TGTGCCAGCAGTCGGGGAATCGAGCAGTACTTC	CASSRGIEQYF
TRBJ2-3	17	TRBV7-9	few	.	TGTGCCAGCAGCCCCCGGGAGTGGCACGGCCCCACAGATACGCAGTATTTT	CASSPREWHGPTDTQYF
TRBJ1-1	13	TRBV7-6	few	.	TGTGCCAGCAGCTTAGAAACAGGGTCGAAAGCTTTCTTT	CASSLETGSKAFF
TRBJ1-4	15	TRBV28	.	.	TGTGCCAGCAGCGCCCCGGGGGGACTTAATGAAAAACTGTTTTTT	CASSAPGGLNEKLFF
TRBJ1-2	16	TRBV5-1	few	.	TGCGCCAGCACAAGGACAAGGGGAGGCATTTTCTATGGCTACACCTTC	CASTRTRGGIFYGYTF
TRBJ1-1	15	TRBV15	.	.	TGTGCCACCAGCATTGAGGACAACCGAAACACTGAAGCTTTCTTT	CATSIEDNRNTEAFF
TRBJ2-5	15	TRBV27	few	TRBD1	TGTGCCAGTAACCCTACAGGGGGCAAGGTAGCGACCCAGTACTTC	CASNPTGGKVATQYF
TRBJ1-4	14	TRBV5-6	many	TRBD1	TGTGCCAGCAGCCGGACAGGGAGAAATGAAAAACTGTTTTTT	CASSRTGRNEKLFF
TRBJ2-1	15	TRBV4-1	.	TRBD2	TGCGCCAGCAGCCAGGGACTAGCGGGAGTGGGTGAGCAGTTCTTC	CASSQGLAGVGEQFF